These T cell receptor beta chains were read from a single sample in a study of response to subunit inactivated influenza vaccine. TCRdb called the RT-PCR reads again in MiXCR, with one record for every CDR3 protein. The profile shows about 240,000 distinct CDR3 sequences, 9.5% to 15% of them singletons. Here the sequenced sample was non-naive T cells sorted from PBMCs, taken around two weeks before vaccination. The receptors were gathered from a man between 45 and 60 years old who received an inactivated influenza vaccine. The CDR3 runs from the conserved cysteine through the conserved F or W. Not all rows give a size; the values are once, few, many and, for expanded clones, a class.

j_gene | v_gene | abundance | CDR3aa
TRBJ2-5 | TRBV15 | few | CATSRVRTGIGFEETQYF
TRBJ2-3 | TRBV5-6 | many | CASSRTYTGRDFTDTQYF
TRBJ2-5 | TRBV4-2 | NA | CASSQVSSLETQYF
TRBJ2-1 | TRBV6-2/TRBV6-3 | few | CASSDADRDNEQFF
TRBJ1-2 | TRBV20-1 | NA | CSAPRLSVTNYGYTF
TRBJ1-1 | TRBV18 | many | CASSPTSEARTEAFF
TRBJ2-7 | TRBV30 | NA | CAWSERGRTYEQYF
TRBJ2-7 | TRBV4-3 | many | CASSPDRGREQYF
TRBJ2-7 | TRBV4-2 | few | CASSQGLGQGMGEQYF
TRBJ1-1 | TRBV12-3/TRBV12-4 | few | CASRQDSGHTEAFF
TRBJ2-7 | TRBV7-2 | few | CASSTRTGGSYEQYF
TRBJ2-1 | TRBV25-1 | NA | CASSVDWGRGGYNEQFF
TRBJ2-7 | TRBV18 | NA | CASSRSDAREQYF
TRBJ1-1 | TRBV29-1 | few | CSGCRSTVGTEAFF
TRBJ2-7 | TRBV15 | NA | CATSRDGQGIDEQYF
TRBJ1-1 | TRBV10-2 | NA | CASTRDRSEAFF
TRBJ2-5 | TRBV20-1 | NA | CSARGLAGDQETQYF
TRBJ2-5 | TRBV7-9 | NA | CASSPMAGLETQYF
TRBJ2-3 | TRBV6-1 | NA | CASTRLESSTDTQYF
TRBJ2-7 | TRBV28 | few | CASSRTSGRAEQYF
TRBJ1-4 | TRBV9 | few | CASSVTGTNEKLFF
TRBJ2-5 | TRBV4-1 | few | CASSQDGTTRETQYF
TRBJ2-7 | TRBV4-2 | NA | CASSSGLGGLATYEQYF
TRBJ2-5 | TRBV3-1 | many | CASSQDLWEGSAETQYF
TRBJ2-3 | TRBV9 | few | CASSVGPLASTDTQYF
TRBJ2-3 | TRBV11-2 | NA | CASILGGLAGGYDTDTQYF
TRBJ2-7 | TRBV7-9 | NA | CASSSLADISSYEQYF
TRBJ2-1 | TRBV4-2 | NA | CASSTRLGSYNEQFF
TRBJ2-5 | TRBV4-3 | NA | CASSQDHNQRETQYF
TRBJ2-7 | TRBV6-5 | few | CASSYSLKAGRDHHEQYF
TRBJ1-1 | TRBV19 | few | CASSKIEAGGTEAFF
TRBJ2-7 | TRBV6-1 | NA | CASSKLRTGSYEQYF
TRBJ2-2 | TRBV12-3/TRBV12-4 | many | CASSARGANTGELFF
TRBJ2-6 | TRBV7-8 | NA | CASSLAPIGANVLTF
TRBJ2-3 | TRBV7-8 | few | CASSLRNGFTDTQYF
TRBJ2-3 | TRBV5-4 | few | CASSSAGGGTDTQYF
TRBJ1-2 | TRBV6-2/TRBV6-3 | NA | CASSYADGDSPGYTF